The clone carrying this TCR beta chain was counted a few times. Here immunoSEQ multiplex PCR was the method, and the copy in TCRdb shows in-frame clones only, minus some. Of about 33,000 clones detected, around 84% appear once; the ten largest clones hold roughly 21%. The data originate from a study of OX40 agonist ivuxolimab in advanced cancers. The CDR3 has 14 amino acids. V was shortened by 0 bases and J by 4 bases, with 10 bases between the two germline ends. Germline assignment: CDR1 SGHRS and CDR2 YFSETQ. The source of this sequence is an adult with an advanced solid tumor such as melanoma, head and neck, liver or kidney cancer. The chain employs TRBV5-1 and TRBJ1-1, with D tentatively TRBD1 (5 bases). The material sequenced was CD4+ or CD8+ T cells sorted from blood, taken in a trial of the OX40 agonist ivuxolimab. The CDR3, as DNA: TGCGCCAGCAGCTTGGGAGGGGTCGGCACTGAAGCTTTCTTT. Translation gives CASSLGGVGTEAFF.